One TCR beta chain is described in this entry. The data are from a study of T-cell memory formation after mild COVID-19. Trimming took 3 bases from V and 0 from J, leaving 9 bases between them. Germline lookup yields CDR1 SGHTA and CDR2 FQGNSA. The CDR3 is made up of 15 amino acids. MiXCR was run by TCRdb on the 5' RACE reads, yielding one entry per CDR3 protein. This sample has approximately 240,000 distinct CDR3 sequences, with about a sixth found just once. The source material was PBMCs or a T cell subset sorted from them (not recorded which). V and J are TRBV7-2 and TRBJ2-1; D might be TRBD2 (5 bases). This clonotype was sampled from a man younger than 35 who had mild COVID-19 (a few samples of this study predate the infection). Cell type and time point are not known. CDR3 DNA: TGTGCCAGCAGCTTCCAGCGGAGCTCCTACAATGAGCAGTTCTTC. Residues: CASSFQRSSYNEQFF.